This record looks at one T cell receptor beta chain sequence and its context. Its specificity is not known. These data belong to a study of CD8+ T cells in alopecia areata. cDNA reverse transcribed from extracted RNA served as the sequencing template. Clones were sequenced by immunoSEQ multiplex PCR, and TCRdb holds only the in-frame ones, with some missing. The sample includes about 200,000 clones, just over 55% of them seen just once. With 5 bases clipped from V and 3 bases from J, the junction kept 8 bases outside the gene matches. Germline V gene sequence: CDR1 SEHNR, CDR2 FQNEAQ (reference sequence). The CDR3 is made up of 15 amino acids. General observations from the study: Besides other cells, scalp samples also yield sequences of resident alphabeta T cells from normal skin.

Sequenced input: CD8+ T cells sorted from blood. The source of this sequence is a human donor in good health. V is TRBV7-9 and J is TRBJ2-3; 7 positions agree with TRBD1. The CDR3 protein is CASSARTGATDTQYF. The CDR3 coding sequence is TGTGCCAGCAGCGCCCGGACAGGAGCAACAGATACGCAGTATTTT.